What follows are 17 T cell receptor beta chains derived from one specimen sequenced in a study of blood T cells in healthy people across ages. PCR was performed a second time for about 6 to 12 cycles using a sample-barcoded 5' primer and a J-beta primer mix. TCRdb processed the 5' RACE reads anew with MiXCR; each CDR3 protein has one entry. The sample carries roughly 1,500,000 distinct CDR3 sequences, roughly 45% recorded once. Material: blood. The source is a young woman in good health.

Ten or more counts support this clonotype. This chain connects TRBV6-6 to TRBJ2-3; 8 bases align to TRBD1. Germline V gene sequence: CDR1 MNHNY, CDR2 SVGAGI (reference sequence). This CDR3 has 14 residues. With 6 bases clipped from V and 0 bases from J, the junction kept 2 bases outside the gene matches. The DNA for the CDR3 is TGTGCCAGCAGCCAGGGGGCTAGCACAGATACGCAGTATTTT. Translated: CASSQGASTDTQYF.

This clonotype appeared a single time. This chain links TRBV7-2 with TRBJ2-2, with D hard to call. The J call is in doubt because the DNA end fits TRBJ1-4 better. This CDR3 comprises 14 residues. Germline V gives CDR1 SGHTA, CDR2 FQGNSA. The CDR3 sequence is CASSFPGMGEKLFF. The CDR3 bases are TGTGCCAGCAGCTTCCCGGGGATGGGTGAAAAACTGTTTTTT.

This clonotype came up a few times. V usage is TRBV5-1 and J usage is TRBJ2-5, with 11 bases matching TRBD2. Germline V gene sequence: CDR1 SGHRS, CDR2 YFSETQ. V lost 0 bases, J lost 2 bases, and 12 bases stayed unmatched. The CDR3 loop spans 19 amino acids. The CDR3 sequence: CASSLALPGLAAEQETQYF. In DNA, the CDR3 is TGCGCCAGCAGCTTGGCTTTACCGGGACTAGCGGCCGAGCAAGAGACCCAGTACTTC.

V and J are TRBV6-2 or TRBV6-3 and TRBJ2-1, with D uncertain. This CDR3 has 12 amino acids. CDR1 is MNHEY, CDR2 SVGEGT, per germline. The CDR3 nucleotides are TGTGCGACCTTCCGGCGAAACAATGAGCAGTTCTTC. It specifies CATFRRNNEQFF.

The table lists this clonotype with a few counts. This sequence joins TRBV20-1 and TRBJ2-1, with D possibly being TRBD1 (6 bases). CDR1 is DFQATT and CDR2 is SNEGSKA in the germline V gene (reference sequence). This CDR3 has 13 residues. Trimming removed 2 bases from V and 6 bases from J, with 11 bases in between. The CDR3 DNA reads TGCAGTGCTAGACAGGGGTTCGGCAATGAGCAGTTCTTC. Translated: CSARQGFGNEQFF.

The chain recombines TRBV7-9 with TRBJ2-7; possible D gene TRBD2, 6 bases. CDR1 is SEHNR, CDR2 FQNEAQ, per germline (reference sequence). The CDR3 consists of 14 residues. Trimming stripped 3 bases from V and 2 bases from J, with 11 bases between. The CDR3 spells CASSFAGRPYEQYF. The CDR3 DNA is TGTGCCAGCAGCTTTGCGGGGCGGCCCTACGAGCAGTACTTC. The variable domain in full, completed from reference TRBV7-9 and TRBJ2-7, reads DTGVSQNPRHKITKRGQNVTFRCDPISEHNRLYWYRQTLGQGPEFLTYFQNEAQLEKSRLLSDRFSAERPKGSFSTLEIQRTEQGDSAMYLCASSFAGRPYEQYFGPGTRLTVT.

Worth noting for this clonotype: Relative to the germline gene, one junction end is altered; a read error may explain this. The chain has TRBV6-5 and TRBJ2-2; D may correspond to TRBD1 or TRBD2 (5 bases each). The CDR3 covers 15 residues. Germline V gives CDR1 MNHEY, CDR2 SVGAGI. CDR3 residues: CASSHSGPVTGELFF. The CDR3 DNA is TGTGCCAGCAGTCACTCGGGACCGGTGACCGGGGAGCTGTTTTTT.

The J gene is TRBJ2-3, the V gene TRBV10-3, with TRBD2 matching over 8 bases. The CDR3 has 16 residues. The germline CDR1 and CDR2 sequences are ENHRY and SYGVKD. V was clipped by 2 bases and J by 6 bases; unmatched bases: 10. This CDR3 reads CAISEKAGGRVDTQYF. The CDR3 DNA reads TGTGCCATCAGTGAGAAGGCGGGAGGCCGGGTGGATACGCAGTATTTT.

This clonotype was recorded a few times. This chain joins TRBV5-1 and TRBJ2-1, with 8 bases fitting TRBD2. V shed 1 base, J shed 0 bases, and the junction held 15 bases outside the gene matches. CDR3 size: 20 residues. CDR1 is SGHRS and CDR2 is YFSETQ in the germline V gene. CDR3 in DNA: TGCGCCAGCAGCTTGTATCGAGGGACTAGTTACTCGAGCTCCTACAATGAGCAGTTCTTC. As protein: CASSLYRGTSYSSSYNEQFF. Variable domain in full (rest from reference TRBV5-1 and TRBJ2-1): KAGVTQTPRYLIKTRGQQVTLSCSPISGHRSVSWYQQTPGQGLQFLFEYFSETQRNKGNFPGRFSGRQFSNSRSEMNVSTLELGDSALYLCASSLYRGTSYSSSYNEQFFGPGTRLTVL.

This clonotype appeared a few times. V usage is TRBV4-1 and J usage is TRBJ2-1, with TRBD2 identical over 8 bases. V lost 4 bases to trimming and J lost 10 bases; unmatched junction nucleotides: 12. Germline CDR1 MGHRA, CDR2 YSYEKL. The CDR3 covers 15 residues. The CDR3 loop is CASSRPGLGIVEQFF. CDR3 in DNA: TGCGCCAGCAGCCGTCCGGGACTAGGCATCGTGGAGCAGTTCTTC.

The chain uses TRBV3-1 and TRBJ1-6; TRBD1 is a possible D gene (6 bases). The germline V and J ends were trimmed by 5 bases and 0 bases, with 11 bases remaining between them. This CDR3 spans 16 amino acids. Germline V CDR1 and CDR2: LGHDT, YNNKEL (reference sequence). The DNA for the CDR3 is TGTGCCAGCAGCACAGGGACAAGCTCCTATAATTCACCCCTCCACTTT. It codes for CASSTGTSSYNSPLHF.

The genes are TRBV6-5 and TRBJ2-3, with 13 bases matching TRBD2. The germline V gene encodes CDR1 MNHEY and CDR2 SVGAGI. The CDR3 is 16 residues long. The V segment lost 0 bases and the J segment 5 bases; nucleotides outside the gene matches: 2. This CDR3 reads CASSYSGLAGKDTQYF. DNA of the CDR3: TGTGCCAGCAGTTACTCGGGACTAGCGGGAAAAGATACGCAGTATTTT.

This clonotype was found a few times. The chain links TRBV4-2 to TRBJ1-1, with 7 bases aligning to TRBD1. The junction had 5 bases not matched to a gene; V was cut back by 0 bases and J by 4 bases. CDR1 is LGHNA, CDR2 YNFKEQ, per germline. The CDR3 is made up of 15 amino acids. This chain's CDR3 is CASSQDRTGGTEAFF. In nucleotides, the CDR3 is TGTGCCAGCAGCCAAGATAGGACAGGTGGCACTGAAGCTTTCTTT.

The chain couples TRBV29-1 to TRBJ2-1; TRBD2 agrees at 10 bases. The better agreement between TRBJ2-7 and the DNA end casts doubt on the J call. The CDR3 extends over 16 amino acids. Germline V gene data show CDR1 as SQVTM and CDR2 as ANQGSEA. In nucleotides, the CDR3 is TGCAGCGCCCGTCAGACTAGCGGGTGGAGGTACAATGAGCAGTACTTC. This translates into CSARQTSGWRYNEQYF.

This clonotype has just a few counts. The genes are TRBV6-6 and TRBJ1-6; 10 bases map to TRBD1. This CDR3 is built from 15 residues. Germline assignment: CDR1 MNHNY and CDR2 SVGAGI (reference sequence). V gave up 4 bases and J gave up 9 bases; unmatched junction bases: 6. The CDR3 region is CASSWGQGSGSPLHF. As DNA, the CDR3 is TGTGCCAGCAGTTGGGGACAGGGGTCAGGTTCACCCCTCCACTTT.

This sequence joins TRBV14 and TRBJ2-3; 10 bases agree with TRBD2. Germline CDR1 SGHDN, CDR2 FVKESK. The trim removed 4 bases at V and 1 base at J, leaving 17 bases unmatched. The CDR3 covers 20 residues. CDR3 in amino acids: CASSLGTSAHPSIGTDTQYF. The CDR3 DNA reads as TGTGCCAGCAGCCTCGGGACTAGCGCCCATCCTTCCATTGGCACAGATACGCAGTATTTT.

This clonotype was found a few times. The chain recombines TRBV5-5 with TRBJ2-1; no reliable D call. V was trimmed by 0 bases and J by 0 bases, leaving 7 bases between them. Germline V gene sequence: CDR1 SGHKS, CDR2 YYEKEE (reference sequence). CDR3 length: 15 amino acids. In DNA form, the CDR3 reads TGTGCCAGCAGCTTGGAAAAGAACTCCTACAATGAGCAGTTCTTC. It translates to CASSLEKNSYNEQFF. Supplemented by reference TRBV5-5 and TRBJ2-1, the full variable domain reads DAGVTQSPTHLIKTRGQQVTLRCSPISGHKSVSWYQQVLGQGPQFIFQYYEKEERGRGNFPDRFSARQFPNYSSELNVNALLLGDSALYLCASSLEKNSYNEQFFGPGTRLTVL.